A selection of T cell receptor beta chains follows, all from one sample in a study of neurological immune-mediated disorders. A single record per CDR3 protein comes from TCRdb applying MiXCR to the 5' RACE reads. Of approximately 23,000 distinct CDR3 sequences listed, roughly a tenth were seen once; the top ten hold roughly 21%. The sample comprised PBMCs. The receptors were sampled from a woman aged 55 to 70 with HTLV-1-associated myelopathy (HAM/TSP). The CDR3 runs from the conserved cysteine through the conserved F or W. Clone size is shown for a subset of rows, as once, few, many or a class of expanded clone.

j_call v_call clone_size cdr3_aa
TRBJ1-1 TRBV15 many CATSRDLIVNTEAFF
TRBJ2-1 TRBV20-1 medium-sized CSLAGGTSPYNEQFF
TRBJ1-2 TRBV20-1 many CSARQLANYGYTF
TRBJ2-1 TRBV9 many CASSVVGISYNEQFF
TRBJ2-3 TRBV20-1 . CSARVQGMCTDTQYF
TRBJ2-1 TRBV20-1 many CSARLGARYNEQFF
TRBJ1-6 TRBV5-1 many CASSLIGDFHGSPLHF
TRBJ1-2 TRBV5-1 many CASSLAGRGSGYTF
TRBJ1-1 TRBV20-1 medium-sized CSARPDREGAFF
TRBJ2-5 TRBV5-1 once CASSLVGNQETQYF
TRBJ1-2 TRBV3-1 many CASSQDREIDYGYTF
TRBJ1-2 TRBV5-1 many CASSLEGGTYGYTF
TRBJ2-7 TRBV20-1 many CSAPTGGYEQYF
TRBJ2-7 TRBV9 many CASSVAGTSGGYYEQYF
TRBJ1-1 TRBV7-9 many CASRTRAGDHEAFF
TRBJ1-2 TRBV20-1 many CSASSQGNYGYTF
TRBJ1-5 TRBV20-1 many CSARRRHRQPQHF
TRBJ1-3 TRBV20-1 many CSAEWGTGNTIYF
TRBJ1-1 TRBV5-1 many CASSLRTGQNTEAFF
TRBJ2-1 TRBV20-1 many CSASQASGGAHNEQFF
TRBJ1-2 TRBV5-6 many CASSLSDRESGYTF
TRBJ1-2 TRBV7-8 . CASSTSLWAQTF
TRBJ2-5 TRBV20-1 many CSANGRVQETQYF
TRBJ2-7 TRBV20-1 many CSAFNPGQGGEQYF
TRBJ2-7 TRBV18 once CVSSPAGTPGYEQYF
TRBJ2-2 TRBV5-1 many CASSLWQHNTGELFF
TRBJ1-2 TRBV7-2 many CASSSPGQSWGYTF
TRBJ2-7 TRBV20-1 many CSATREGFSYEQYF
TRBJ1-5 TRBV4-2 many CASSQVTGGDQPQHF
TRBJ2-1 TRBV5-1 many CASSLGSTSGGARYNEQFF
TRBJ2-3 TRBV18 few CASSLGLAGSDTQYF
TRBJ1-4 TRBV3-1 many CASSRRDRVFSEKLFF
TRBJ2-4 TRBV7-3 many CASSSGQWILAKNIQYF
TRBJ2-2 TRBV4-1 medium-sized CASSRNTGELFF
TRBJ2-5 TRBV20-1 many CSALRGGRETQYF
TRBJ2-5 TRBV12-3/TRBV12-4 many CASSRKGDPQETQYF
TRBJ1-5 TRBV20-1 many CSARPTGLLNQPQHF
TRBJ2-1 TRBV7-9 . CASSYRDRVTNEQFF
TRBJ1-2 TRBV5-1 many CASSLASRRGYTF
TRBJ2-2 TRBV30 many CAFDRDTGGELFF